Following are 8 T cell receptor beta chains from one sample sequenced in a study of Graves' ophthalmopathy and Graves' hyperthyroidism. As the template, RNA transcripts were used to amplify TCR beta CDR3 regions. Second-round multiplex PCR followed a first-round RT-PCR using HTBI primers. MiXCR, applied by TCRdb to the multiplex PCR reads, yields one record per CDR3 protein. Altogether some 400,000 distinct CDR3 sequences are present, approximately 20% being singletons, with the ten largest covering about 1.6%. The sequencing sample was made of peripheral blood. The receptor set was obtained from a woman aged 18 to 35 with Graves' ophthalmopathy.

In its sample, this clonotype was seen many times. The chain couples TRBV11-2 to TRBJ1-3; D is possibly TRBD1 (5 bases). This CDR3 contains 17 residues. With 6 bases removed from V and 0 bases from J, the gap between germline ends came to 18 bases. CDR1 SGHAT and CDR2 FQNNGV come from the germline V gene. CDR3 sequence (DNA): TGTGCCAGCAGGAGGATCGGACGCAGGGCCTCTGGAAACACCATATATTTT. Amino acids: CASRRIGRRASGNTIYF.

This clonotype showed up many times. This chain connects TRBV20-1 to TRBJ2-7, with D tentatively TRBD1 or TRBD2 (5 bases each). Trimming removed 6 bases from V and 0 bases from J, with 21 bases in between. The CDR3 contains 16 residues. The V gene's germline CDR1 is DFQATT and CDR2 SNEGSKA (reference sequence). The CDR3 nucleotides read TGCAGTGCCGCCCATGTTCCGGGACGGAACTCCTACGAGCAGTACTTC. Encoded protein: CSAAHVPGRNSYEQYF.

The genes are TRBV6-1 and TRBJ1-5; 7 bases fit TRBD1. Losses at the gene ends were 4 bases for V and 6 bases for J; bases not matched to a gene: 6. The CDR3 totals 14 residues. The V gene's germline CDR1 is MNHNS and CDR2 SASEGT. The CDR3 sequence: CASSAGQDGQPQHF. The CDR3 DNA is TGTGCCAGCAGTGCAGGACAGGACGGTCAGCCCCAGCATTTT.

This clonotype was detected many times. The gene calls are TRBV6-1 and TRBJ2-2; D may be TRBD2 (5 bases). V was cut by 5 bases and J by 4 bases, with 11 bases left in between. The CDR3 totals 14 residues. Germline loops: CDR1 MNHNS, CDR2 SASEGT. This CDR3 reads CASSRLGITGELFF. The CDR3 nucleotides are TGTGCCAGCAGTCGCCTCGGGATCACCGGGGAGCTGTTTTTT.

The V and J genes are TRBV12-3 or TRBV12-4 and TRBJ2-7; tentatively, D is TRBD1 (6 bases). The germline V and J ends were trimmed by 7 bases and 7 bases, with 17 bases remaining between them. The CDR3 consists of 13 residues. This CDR3 is CASKNRESREQYF. The CDR3 region has the DNA TGTGCCAGCAAAAACAGGGAATCGAGGGAGCAGTACTTC.

In this sample, this clonotype turned up many times. The chain links TRBV24-1 to TRBJ2-1; D uncertain. The V gene lost 4 bases and the J gene lost 9 bases, with 9 bases spanning the gap. Germline V lookup: CDR1 KGHDR, CDR2 SFDVKD. The CDR3 spans 12 residues. The DNA for the CDR3 is TGTGCCACCAGTGAACATACGGGTGAGCAGTTCTTC. Translating gives CATSEHTGEQFF.

This clonotype was recorded many times. The chain has TRBV7-2 and TRBJ2-7, with D unresolved. Germline V gives CDR1 SGHTA, CDR2 FQGNSA. This CDR3 is built from 13 residues. Trimming left V 1 base short and J 7 bases short, with 11 bases between. The CDR3 DNA sequence: TGTGCCAGCAGCTTAGTAGTAGGGTCGGAGCAGTACTTC. Amino acids: CASSLVVGSEQYF. Full variable domain (rest looked up from reference TRBV7-2 and TRBJ2-7): GAGVSQSPSNKVTEKGKDVELRCDPISGHTALYWYRQSLGQGLEFLIYFQGNSAPDKSGLPSDRFSAERTGGSVSTLTIQRTQQEDSAVYLCASSLVVGSEQYFGPGTRLTVT.

The chain has TRBV27 and TRBJ2-5; 7 nucleotides align to TRBD2. The CDR3 has 15 residues. V lost 5 bases and J lost 5; bases outside the gene matches: 11. Germline V lookup: CDR1 MNHEY, CDR2 SMNVEV (reference sequence). The CDR3 sequence is CASSRRGVPWETQYF. DNA for the CDR3: TGTGCCAGCAGTCGTCGGGGGGTCCCCTGGGAGACCCAGTACTTC.